Sequencing of this T cell receptor (beta chain) was carried out in a study of T-cell reconstitution after alpha-beta-depleted transplantation in children. A library of TCRbeta sequences, prepared with unique molecular identifiers, was generated. One entry per CDR3 protein, called by TCRdb with MiXCR from the PCR reads. In the table there are around 130,000 distinct CDR3 sequences, 8.5% to 10% of which are singletons. This clonotype was counted only a few times. This CDR3 has 14 amino acids. CDR1 DFQATT and CDR2 SNEGSKA come from the germline V gene (reference sequence). V lost 5 bases and J lost 1, with 14 bases in between.

This receptor was obtained from a girl under three years old who had a stem cell transplant for combined immunodeficiency, so the T cells may come from the graft donor. The starting material was PBMCs, mostly from graft donor cells, obtained 180 days after TCRalphabeta/CD19-depleted stem cell transplant. This chain connects TRBV20-1 to TRBJ1-1, with TRBD1 as a possible D gene (6 bases). The CDR3 sequence: CSAPGAGRNTEAFF. Written as DNA, the CDR3 is TGCAGTGCTCCGGGGGCAGGGAGGAACACTGAAGCTTTCTTT.